This T cell receptor beta chain stems from a study of cytomegalovirus exposure and HLA in healthy donors. Whole-study results and caveats: Sequencing had likely introduced a cluster of highly shared sequence variants as an artifact. TCR beta sequences reportedly predicted most subjects' HLA-A and HLA-B alleles accurately. Reportedly, fewer N-insertions than the approximately 690-donor mean appeared in an Asian-associated ancestry cluster in a later analysis. Among immune exposure information, only CMV serostatus was available.

Trimming took off 10 bases at V and 0 bases at J, with 18 bases between the two ends. This CDR3 comprises 15 residues. CDR1 is LNHDA, CDR2 SQIVND, per germline (reference sequence). This clone came up a few times. Its target is not known. The PCR was carried out with 60 Vbeta primers and 13 Jbeta primers. Profiled with immunoSEQ multiplex PCR; TCRdb holds only in-frame clones, not every one. The sample has 90,000 to 150,000 clones; 60% to 85% are singletons. The specimen was PBMCs. This chain links TRBV19 with TRBJ1-1; D remains unclear. This clonotype was sampled from a man aged 45-60 years in good health and CMV-seropositive. As DNA, the CDR3 is TGTGCCACCCGAGGGAGGATGAAAATGAACACTGAAGCTTTCTTT. Translated: CATRGRMKMNTEAFF.